The next 21 T cell receptor beta chains were all read from a single sample in a study of cytomegalovirus exposure and HLA in healthy donors. PCR primers comprised 60 Vbeta and 13 Jbeta primers. The assay was immunoSEQ multiplex PCR, and TCRdb's table has in-frame clones only and misses some. The data hold around 130,000 clones, with over 70% observed a single time. Sample: PBMCs. These receptors were obtained from a woman between 55 and 75 years old in good health and CMV-seropositive.

This clone was seen only a few times. The chain employs TRBV5-6 and TRBJ1-3, with 9 bases fitting TRBD1. The V and J ends lost 2 bases and 4 bases, in that order; junction bases with no gene match: 7. The CDR3 has 16 residues. Germline V CDR1 and CDR2: SGHDT, YYEEEE. The CDR3 DNA follows: TGTGCCAGCAGCTTTGGGGGGACAGGGTTCGGAAACACCATATATTTT. This gives the protein CASSFGGTGFGNTIYF.

The genes are TRBV10-1 and TRBJ2-1; a possible D gene is TRBD1 (6 bases). V was clipped by 4 bases and J by 0 bases, with 13 bases between them. The length of the CDR3 is 16 residues. CDR1 WNHNN and CDR2 SYGVQD come from the germline V gene (reference sequence). This CDR3 is CASSGETGISYNEQFF. The CDR3, as DNA: TGCGCCAGCAGTGGGGAGACAGGCATCTCCTACAATGAGCAGTTCTTC.

This clone was observed a handful of times. The V and J genes are TRBV6-5 and TRBJ1-2, with 7 bases aligning to TRBD1. V lost 5 bases and J lost 5; bases outside the gene matches: 8. Germline CDR1 MNHEY, CDR2 SVGAGI. This CDR3 has 14 amino acids. CDR3 coding DNA: TGTGCCAGCAGTCGCACCGGGACAGTTTATGGCTACACCTTC. Protein product: CASSRTGTVYGYTF.

V and J are TRBV4-1 and TRBJ1-6; possibly TRBD1 for D (6 bases). Trimming removed 4 bases from V and 10 bases from J, with 23 bases in between. CDR3 length equals 17 residues. Germline V gene sequence: CDR1 MGHRA, CDR2 YSYEKL. The CDR3 DNA reads as TGCGCCAGCAGCCGCATACAGGCCGGGACATTGCGATCACCCCTCCACTTT. This translates into CASSRIQAGTLRSPLHF.

The V gene is TRBV5-4, the J gene TRBJ1-6, with D unresolved. Deletions cut 1 base from V and 4 bases from J, with 9 bases between. CDR3 length equals 15 residues. Germline lookup yields CDR1 SGHNT and CDR2 YYREEE (reference sequence). DNA for the CDR3: TGTGCCAGCAGCTTGTACGGGAGGTATAATTCACCCCTCCACTTT. It yields the protein CASSLYGRYNSPLHF.

This clone was recorded a few times. The chain links TRBV19 to TRBJ1-5; TRBD1 might be the D (6 bases). CDR1 LNHDA and CDR2 SQIVND come from the germline V gene (reference sequence). This CDR3 has 15 amino acids. V was clipped by 6 bases and J by 6 bases, with 18 bases between them. The CDR3 loop reads CASSPFAGGSQPQHF. In DNA form, the CDR3 reads TGTGCCAGTAGCCCCTTTGCTGGGGGCAGTCAGCCCCAGCATTTT.

The genes are TRBV5-1 and TRBJ2-1; a possible D gene is TRBD2 (6 bases). Germline loops: CDR1 SGHRS, CDR2 YFSETQ. The CDR3 runs to 15 residues. V lost 1 base and J 10 bases, leaving 18 bases between the germline ends. The CDR3 DNA is TGCGCCAGCAGCTTGTTCCTAGCGAAGGAGGAGGAGCAGTTCTTC. This codes for CASSLFLAKEEEQFF. Complete variable domain (other parts from reference TRBV5-1 and TRBJ2-1): KAGVTQTPRYLIKTRGQQVTLSCSPISGHRSVSWYQQTPGQGLQFLFEYFSETQRNKGNFPGRFSGRQFSNSRSEMNVSTLELGDSALYLCASSLFLAKEEEQFFGPGTRLTVL.

The chain joins TRBV2 to TRBJ2-3; D perhaps matches TRBD2 (7 bases). The germline V gene encodes CDR1 SNHLY and CDR2 FYNNEI. This CDR3 region has 14 residues. Trimming removed 10 bases from V and 3 bases from J, with 17 bases in between. CDR3 coding DNA: TGTGCCAACAAAATAGGGGGGGGGACAGATACGCAGTATTTT. It yields the protein CANKIGGGTDTQYF.

The rearrangement links TRBV27 to TRBJ2-7, with 7 bases that match TRBD1. The CDR3 consists of 14 residues. The trim removed 4 bases at V and 3 bases at J, leaving 6 bases unmatched. Per germline, CDR1 MNHEY and CDR2 SMNVEV (reference sequence). The CDR3 bases are TGTGCCAGCAGTTGGACCCGGGACAGCTACGAGCAGTACTTC. Amino acids: CASSWTRDSYEQYF.

The chain uses TRBV19 and TRBJ1-2; D remains ambiguous. The germline V and J ends were trimmed by 5 bases and 3 bases, with 10 bases remaining between them. The CDR3 extends over 13 amino acids. Looked up from germline, CDR1 is LNHDA and CDR2 is SQIVND (reference sequence). DNA of the CDR3: TGTGCCAGTAGTCCCCGACTCGACTATGGCTACACCTTC. Its protein is CASSPRLDYGYTF.

The chain links TRBV19 to TRBJ1-5; D call uncertain. Trimming stripped 8 bases from V and 4 bases from J, with 12 bases between. This CDR3 has 13 amino acids. The germline CDR1 and CDR2 sequences are LNHDA and SQIVND (reference sequence). The CDR3 DNA is TGTGCCAGTCGCACCTCGGGAAATCAGCCCCAGCATTTT. Protein: CASRTSGNQPQHF.

The chain carries TRBV6-5 and TRBJ2-2, with TRBD2 matching 7 bases. CDR3 length: 15 residues. Trimming removed 4 bases from V and 4 bases from J; junction bases left unmatched: 6. From germline, CDR1 is MNHEY and CDR2 SVGAGI. In nucleotides, the CDR3 is TGTGCCAGCAGTTGGGGGGGAGGTCGCACCGGGGAGCTGTTTTTT. This gives the protein CASSWGGGRTGELFF.

The chain couples TRBV5-8 to TRBJ1-1, with 7 bases identical to TRBD1. From germline, CDR1 is SGHTS and CDR2 YDEGEE. The CDR3 covers 16 residues. Trimming at V came to 5 bases and at J to 4 bases, leaving 14 bases not matched to a gene. This CDR3 reads CASSLRLRGPGTEAFF. In DNA, the CDR3 is TGTGCCAGCAGTTTACGATTGAGGGGGCCGGGCACTGAAGCTTTCTTT. Using reference TRBV5-8 and TRBJ1-1 for the parts outside the CDR3, the full variable domain is EAGVTQSPTHLIKTRGQQATLRCSPISGHTSVYWYQQALGLGLQFLLWYDEGEERNRGNFPPRFSGRQFPNYSSELNVNALELEDSALYLCASSLRLRGPGTEAFFGQGTRLTVV.

The DNA of the CDR3 is TGTGCCAGCAGCGTAGAGGGGGTGGGCTCCAATTCACCCCTCCACTTT. As protein: CASSVEGVGSNSPLHF. This chain connects TRBV9 to TRBJ1-6; TRBD1 might be the D (6 bases). Between the trimmed V and J ends, which lost 0 bases and 7 bases, there was a span of 14 bases. CDR3 length: 16 amino acids. CDR1 is SGDLS and CDR2 is YYNGEE in the germline V gene.

The CDR3 protein is CASSLTEYGYTF. The CDR3 DNA reads as TGTGCCAGCAGCTTGACGGAGTATGGCTACACCTTC. The chain is built from TRBV11-2 and TRBJ1-2; D is unclear. Germline values: CDR1 SGHAT, CDR2 FQNNGV. This CDR3 region has 12 residues. V was shortened by 3 bases and J by 5 bases, with 7 bases between the two germline ends.

V usage is TRBV1 and J usage is TRBJ1-4. TRBV1 constitutes a pseudogene. The CDR3 contains 17 residues. The CDR3 region has the DNA TGCACCAGCAGCCAAGATGGTTGGAGAACAACTAATGAAAAACTGTTTTTT. Translated: CTSSQDGWRTTNEKLFF.

V and J are TRBV7-9 and TRBJ1-5, with D hard to call. Germline V lookup: CDR1 SEHNR, CDR2 FQNEAQ (reference sequence). The V gene lost 8 bases and the J gene lost 5 bases, with 13 bases spanning the gap. The CDR3 extends over 13 amino acids. CDR3 residues: CASQISYDQPQHF. CDR3 in DNA: TGTGCCAGCCAAATTTCCTACGATCAGCCCCAGCATTTT.

The CDR3 region is CASSAVDRVVDGYTF. CDR3 nucleotide sequence: TGTGCCAGCAGCGCTGTGGACAGGGTAGTCGATGGCTACACCTTC. The rearrangement joins TRBV9 to TRBJ1-2; 8 bases agree with TRBD1. Germline V lookup: CDR1 SGDLS, CDR2 YYNGEE. The CDR3 spans 15 residues. Trimming at V came to 3 bases and at J to 6 bases, leaving 10 bases not matched to a gene.

The J gene is TRBJ1-6, the V gene TRBV25-1; TRBD1 matches 9 bases. The CDR3 is 15 amino acids. Germline assignment: CDR1 MGHDK and CDR2 SYGVNS. V dropped 5 bases and J dropped 7; count of bases not matched to a gene: 6. CDR3 protein: CASSSTGTGNSPLHF. Written as DNA, the CDR3 is TGTGCCAGCAGTAGCACCGGGACAGGGAATTCACCCCTCCACTTT.

This clone was seen just once. The chain carries TRBV10-1 and TRBJ2-5; TRBD1 agrees at 7 bases. Trimming took 0 bases from V and 4 from J; bases not matched to a gene: 11. This CDR3 is 17 amino acids long. Germline CDR1 WNHNN, CDR2 SYGVQD (reference sequence). The CDR3 nucleotides read TGCGCCAGCAGTGAGTCAACCGAGACAGGGAAGGGAGAGACCCAGTACTTC. Protein product: CASSESTETGKGETQYF.

The chain couples TRBV12-5 to TRBJ1-1, with D perhaps TRBD1 (5 bases). V was cut by 0 bases and J by 4 bases, with 6 bases left in between. This CDR3 region has 13 residues. Germline V CDR1 and CDR2: LGHNT, FRNRAP. Here the CDR3 DNA reads TGTGCTAGTGGTTTGGTGGGGGGCACTGAAGCTTTCTTT. This gives the protein CASGLVGGTEAFF.